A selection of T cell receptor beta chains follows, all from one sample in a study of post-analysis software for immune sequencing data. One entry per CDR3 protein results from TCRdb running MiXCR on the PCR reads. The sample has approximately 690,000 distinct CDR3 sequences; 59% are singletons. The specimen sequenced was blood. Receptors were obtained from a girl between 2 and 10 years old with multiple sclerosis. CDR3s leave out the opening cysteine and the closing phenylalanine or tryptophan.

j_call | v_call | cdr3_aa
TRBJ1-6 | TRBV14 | ASSLTQGPNSPLH
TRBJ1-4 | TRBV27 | ASSSRGEKLF
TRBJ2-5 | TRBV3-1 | ASSQSAGGAWETQY
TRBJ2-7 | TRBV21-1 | ASSTGTPEKSYEQY
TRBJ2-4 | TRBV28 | ASSVGLAGVPPRAKNIQY
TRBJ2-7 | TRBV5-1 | ASGEGIYEQY
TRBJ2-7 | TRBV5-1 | ASSLEVGLSYEQY
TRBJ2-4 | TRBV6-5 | ASSYGPVEEQY
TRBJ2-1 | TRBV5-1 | ASSLGLASYNEQF
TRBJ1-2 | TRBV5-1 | ASSLAETGVFGYGYT
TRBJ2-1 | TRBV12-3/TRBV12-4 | ASRVGYNEQF
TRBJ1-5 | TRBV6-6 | ASSYPQDQPQH
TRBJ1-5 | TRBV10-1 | ASSEGTDYSNQPQH
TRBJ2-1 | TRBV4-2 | ASSQDRTANNEQF
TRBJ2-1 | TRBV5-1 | ASSSAGLSRHNEQF
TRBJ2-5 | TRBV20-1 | SASSPSGRAETQY
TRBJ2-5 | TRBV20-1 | SARGGGLDQETQY
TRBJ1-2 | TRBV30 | AWTAAGGYT
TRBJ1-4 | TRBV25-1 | ASTPDRPEKLF
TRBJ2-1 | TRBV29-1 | SKTSGYNEQF
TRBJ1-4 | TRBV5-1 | ASSRTGGRTNEKLF
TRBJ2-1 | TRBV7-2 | ASTGGTSGGTAF
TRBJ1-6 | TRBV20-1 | SARDGGVSPLH
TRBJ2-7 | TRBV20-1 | SAKGGGTGEPYEQY
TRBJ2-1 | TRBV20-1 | SVLAGGLYNEQF
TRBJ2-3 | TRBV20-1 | SARGGGLAGVGDTQY
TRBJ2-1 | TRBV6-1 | TSSEELAASNEQF
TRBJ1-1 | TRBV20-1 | SATQQLTPGTEAF